Below are 10 T cell receptor beta chains sequenced from a single sample in a study of graft-versus-host responses after intestinal transplantation. Their specific antigens are unknown. The table came from immunoSEQ multiplex PCR; TCRdb's copy has only in-frame clones and leaves some out. Among about 93,000 clones listed, 85% to 95% were seen once. Sequencing used unstimulated CD8+ T cells sorted from spleen or lymph node cells, obtained before intestinal transplant. These receptors were obtained from a human donor who received an intestinal transplant.

In this sample, this clone turned up once. The rearrangement uses TRBV4-2 and TRBJ2-5; a possible D gene is TRBD2 (7 bases). Germline CDR1 LGHNA, CDR2 YNFKEQ. The CDR3 has 16 amino acids. The V end was cut by 1 base, the J end by 1 base, with 13 bases between. CDR3 residues: CASSQVAGASQETQYF. In DNA form, the CDR3 reads TGTGCCAGCAGCCAAGTCGCGGGGGCCTCCCAAGAGACCCAGTACTTC.

In DNA form, the CDR3 reads TGTGCCAGCAGAGGGACTAGCGGGGGAAACAACTACAATGAGCAGTTCTTC. Translation: CASRGTSGGNNYNEQFF. V and J are TRBV2 and TRBJ2-1; TRBD2 matches at 14 bases. The V and J ends lost 6 bases and 3 bases, in that order; junction bases with no gene match: 7. The CDR3 extends over 17 amino acids. The V gene's germline CDR1 is SNHLY and CDR2 FYNNEI. The full variable domain, with the rest looked up from reference TRBV2 and TRBJ2-1, is EPEVTQTPSHQVTQMGQEVILRCVPISNHLYFYWYRQILGQKVEFLVSFYNNEISEKSEIFDDQFSVERPDGSNFTLKIRSTKLEDSAMYFCASRGTSGGNNYNEQFFGPGTRLTVL.

CDR3 residues: CATGNGANYGYTF. For the CDR3, the DNA is TGTGCCACCGGGAACGGGGCTAACTATGGCTACACCTTC. This sequence joins TRBV27 and TRBJ1-2; D gene uncertain. The CDR3 length is 13 residues. Trimming left V 10 bases short and J 0 bases short, with 12 bases between. Germline V gene lookup returns CDR1 MNHEY and CDR2 SMNVEV (reference sequence).

This clone was seen once. V and J are TRBV19 and TRBJ2-3; unclear D gene. The CDR3 is 14 residues long. V lost 3 bases and J 3 bases, leaving 10 bases between the germline ends. CDR1 is LNHDA and CDR2 is SQIVND in the germline V gene (reference sequence). Here the CDR3 DNA reads TGTGCCAGTAGTATGGCCCCAGGAACAGATACGCAGTATTTT. It encodes CASSMAPGTDTQYF.

The chain uses TRBV19 and TRBJ2-7, with D tentatively TRBD1 (5 bases). From germline, CDR1 is LNHDA and CDR2 SQIVND (reference sequence). Trimming cost V 2 bases and J 5 bases, with 10 bases left between them. There are 13 residues in the CDR3. CDR3: CASSIYPGNEQYF. The CDR3 DNA reads as TGTGCCAGTAGTATATACCCAGGGAACGAGCAGTACTTC.

The chain is built from TRBV2 and TRBJ1-2, with D maybe TRBD1 (6 bases). This CDR3 region has 16 residues. Trimming pared 0 bases from V and 4 bases from J, leaving 15 bases between. Germline loops: CDR1 SNHLY, CDR2 FYNNEI. Here the CDR3 reads CASSEAPGWGPYGYTF. CDR3 nucleotide sequence: TGTGCCAGCAGTGAAGCGCCGGGGTGGGGGCCCTATGGCTACACCTTC.

This clone was recorded a few times. J is TRBJ1-5 and V is TRBV2; unclear D gene. In germline, CDR1 is SNHLY, CDR2 FYNNEI. The CDR3 loop spans 16 amino acids. V was cut by 3 bases and J by 5 bases, with 17 bases left in between. The DNA of the CDR3 is TGTGCCAGCAGTGAGGAGGCCACCAACCACGATCAGCCCCAGCATTTT. This encodes CASSEEATNHDQPQHF.

This rearrangement joins TRBV5-5 to TRBJ2-6; no clear D. Trimming left V 0 bases short and J 0 bases short, with 7 bases between. There are 16 residues in the CDR3. Germline lookup yields CDR1 SGHKS and CDR2 YYEKEE (reference sequence). CDR3 DNA: TGTGCCAGCAGCTTGGTCGCGGACTCTGGGGCCAACGTCCTGACTTTC. It specifies CASSLVADSGANVLTF.

The chain combines TRBV7-9 with TRBJ2-1; TRBD2 matches at 7 bases. CDR3 size: 13 residues. From germline, CDR1 is SEHNR and CDR2 FQNEAQ (reference sequence). Trimming at V came to 5 bases and at J to 10 bases, leaving 8 bases not matched to a gene. CDR3 amino acids: CASSRETSREQFF. CDR3 coding DNA: TGTGCCAGCAGCCGCGAGACTAGCCGCGAGCAGTTCTTC.

The chain has TRBV9 and TRBJ2-1, with a possible D match to TRBD2 (6 bases). V dropped 0 bases and J dropped 6 bases, with 13 bases sitting between them. CDR1 is SGDLS, CDR2 YYNGEE, per germline. The CDR3 loop spans 15 amino acids. The CDR3 sequence is CASSVVGGDFNEQFF. CDR3 sequence (DNA): TGTGCCAGCAGCGTAGTCGGAGGGGATTTCAATGAGCAGTTCTTC.